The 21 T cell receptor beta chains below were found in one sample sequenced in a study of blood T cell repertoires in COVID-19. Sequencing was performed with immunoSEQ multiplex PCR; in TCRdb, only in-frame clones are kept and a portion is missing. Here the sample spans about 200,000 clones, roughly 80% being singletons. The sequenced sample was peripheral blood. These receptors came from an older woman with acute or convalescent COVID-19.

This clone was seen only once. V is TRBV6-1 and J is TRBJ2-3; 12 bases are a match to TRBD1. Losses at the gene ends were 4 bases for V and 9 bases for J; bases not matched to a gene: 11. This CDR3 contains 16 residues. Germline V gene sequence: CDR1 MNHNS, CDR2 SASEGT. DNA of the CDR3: TGTGCCAGCAGTGGCCCCGGGACAGGGGGCGCTTGGACGCAGTATTTT. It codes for CASSGPGTGGAWTQYF.

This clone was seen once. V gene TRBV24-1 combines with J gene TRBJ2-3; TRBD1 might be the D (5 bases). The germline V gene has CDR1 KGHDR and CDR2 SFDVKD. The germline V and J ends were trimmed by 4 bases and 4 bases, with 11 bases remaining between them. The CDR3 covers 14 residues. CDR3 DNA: TGTGCCACCAGTGAATACAGGAGCGCAGATACGCAGTATTTT. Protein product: CATSEYRSADTQYF.

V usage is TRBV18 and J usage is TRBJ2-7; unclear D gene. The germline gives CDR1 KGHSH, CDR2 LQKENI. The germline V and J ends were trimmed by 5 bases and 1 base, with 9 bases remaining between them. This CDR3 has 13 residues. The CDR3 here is CASSGAGSYEQYV. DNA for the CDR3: TGTGCCAGCTCAGGTGCCGGGTCCTACGAGCAGTACGTC.

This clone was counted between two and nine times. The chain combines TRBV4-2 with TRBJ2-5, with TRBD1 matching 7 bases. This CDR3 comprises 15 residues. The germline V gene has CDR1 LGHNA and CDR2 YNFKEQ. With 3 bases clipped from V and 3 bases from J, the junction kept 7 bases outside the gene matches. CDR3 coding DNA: TGTGCCAGCAGCCAGACAGGGTTGAGGGAAGAGACCCAGTACTTC. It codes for CASSQTGLREETQYF.

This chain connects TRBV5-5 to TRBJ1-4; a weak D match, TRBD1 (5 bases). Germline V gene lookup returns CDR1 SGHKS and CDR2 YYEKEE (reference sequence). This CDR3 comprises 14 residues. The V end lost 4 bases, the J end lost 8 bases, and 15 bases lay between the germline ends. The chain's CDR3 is CASSRLPWGEKLFF. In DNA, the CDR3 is TGTGCCAGCAGCCGCTTGCCTTGGGGCGAAAAACTGTTTTTT.

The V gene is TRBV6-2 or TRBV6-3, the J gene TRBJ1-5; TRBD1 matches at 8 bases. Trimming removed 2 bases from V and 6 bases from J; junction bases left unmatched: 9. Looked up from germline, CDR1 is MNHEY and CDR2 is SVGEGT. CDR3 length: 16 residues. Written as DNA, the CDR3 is TGTGCCAGCAGTTACCCCCAGGGGGCAGGGGCTCAGCCCCAGCATTTT. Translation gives CASSYPQGAGAQPQHF.

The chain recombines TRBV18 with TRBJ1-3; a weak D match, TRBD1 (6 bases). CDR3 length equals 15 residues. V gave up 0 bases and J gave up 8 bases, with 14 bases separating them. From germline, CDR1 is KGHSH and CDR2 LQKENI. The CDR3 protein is CASSPPRGAGDTIYF. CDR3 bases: TGTGCCAGCTCACCACCCAGGGGAGCGGGAGACACCATATATTTT.

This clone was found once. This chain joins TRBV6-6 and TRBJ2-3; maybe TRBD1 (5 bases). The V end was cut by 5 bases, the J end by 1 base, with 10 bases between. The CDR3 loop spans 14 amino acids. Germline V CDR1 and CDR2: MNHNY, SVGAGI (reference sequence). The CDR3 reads CASSQPRGTDTQYF. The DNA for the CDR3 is TGTGCCAGCAGTCAACCCAGGGGCACAGATACGCAGTATTTT.

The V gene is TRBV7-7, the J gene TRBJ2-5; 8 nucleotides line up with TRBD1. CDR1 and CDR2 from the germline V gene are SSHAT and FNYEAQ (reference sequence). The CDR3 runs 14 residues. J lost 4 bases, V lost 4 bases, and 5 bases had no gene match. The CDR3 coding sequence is TGTGCCAGCAGCTCGGTCACAGGGGGAGAGACCCAGTACTTC. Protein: CASSSVTGGETQYF.

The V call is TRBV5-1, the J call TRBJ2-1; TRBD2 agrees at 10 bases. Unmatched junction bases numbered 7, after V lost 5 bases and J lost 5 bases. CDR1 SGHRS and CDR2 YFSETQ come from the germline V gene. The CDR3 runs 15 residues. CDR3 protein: CASRGSGGANNEQFF. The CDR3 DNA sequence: TGCGCCAGCAGAGGAAGCGGGGGGGCCAACAATGAGCAGTTCTTC.

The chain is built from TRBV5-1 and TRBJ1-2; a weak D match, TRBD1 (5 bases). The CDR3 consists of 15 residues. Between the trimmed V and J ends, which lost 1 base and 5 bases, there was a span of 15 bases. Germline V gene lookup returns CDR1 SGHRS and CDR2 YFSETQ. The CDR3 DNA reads TGCGCCAGCAGCTTGCTAGGGTCAGGGCTTTATGGCTACACCTTC. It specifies CASSLLGSGLYGYTF.

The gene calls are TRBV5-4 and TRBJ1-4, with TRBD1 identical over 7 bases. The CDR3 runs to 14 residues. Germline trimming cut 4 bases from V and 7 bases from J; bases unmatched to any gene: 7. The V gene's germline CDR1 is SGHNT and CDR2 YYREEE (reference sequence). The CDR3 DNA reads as TGTGCCAGCAGCAGAGGGACAGACCCTGAAAAACTGTTTTTT. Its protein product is CASSRGTDPEKLFF.

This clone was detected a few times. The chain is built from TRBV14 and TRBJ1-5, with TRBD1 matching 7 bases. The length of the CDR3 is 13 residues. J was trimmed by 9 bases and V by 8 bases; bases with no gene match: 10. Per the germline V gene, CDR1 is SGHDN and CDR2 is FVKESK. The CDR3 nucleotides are TGTGCCAGCTGTCAACAGGGGTTCGGGCCCCAGCATTTT. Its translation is CASCQQGFGPQHF.

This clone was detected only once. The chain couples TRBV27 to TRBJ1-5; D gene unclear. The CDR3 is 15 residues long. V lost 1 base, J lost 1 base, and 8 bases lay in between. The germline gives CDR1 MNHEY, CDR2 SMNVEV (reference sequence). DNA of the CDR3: TGTGCCAGCAGTTTATTGAGCCAAAGCAATCAGCCCCAGCATTTT. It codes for CASSLLSQSNQPQHF.

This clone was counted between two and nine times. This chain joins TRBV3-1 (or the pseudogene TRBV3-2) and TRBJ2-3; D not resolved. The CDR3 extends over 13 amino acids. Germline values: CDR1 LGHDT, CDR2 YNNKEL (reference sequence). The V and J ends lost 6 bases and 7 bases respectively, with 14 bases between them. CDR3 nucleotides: TGTGCCAGCAGGGATAGCCGAACGTATACGCAGTATTTT. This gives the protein CASRDSRTYTQYF.

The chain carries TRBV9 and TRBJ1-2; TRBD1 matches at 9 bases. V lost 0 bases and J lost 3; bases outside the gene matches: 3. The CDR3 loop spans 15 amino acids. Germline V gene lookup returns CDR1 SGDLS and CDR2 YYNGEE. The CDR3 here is CASSVDGTGHYGYTF. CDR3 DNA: TGTGCCAGCAGCGTAGACGGGACAGGGCACTATGGCTACACCTTC.

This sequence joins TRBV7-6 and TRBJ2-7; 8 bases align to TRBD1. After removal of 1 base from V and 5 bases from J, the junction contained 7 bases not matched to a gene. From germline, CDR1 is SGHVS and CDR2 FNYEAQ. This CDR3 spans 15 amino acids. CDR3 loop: CASSLEPGQVHEQYF. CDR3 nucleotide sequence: TGTGCCAGCAGCTTAGAACCGGGACAGGTCCACGAGCAGTACTTC. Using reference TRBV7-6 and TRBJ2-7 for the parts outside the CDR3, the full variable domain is GAGVSQSPRYKVTKRGQDVALRCDPISGHVSLYWYRQALGQGPEFLTYFNYEAQQDKSGLPNDRFSAERPEGSISTLTIQRTEQRDSAMYRCASSLEPGQVHEQYFGPGTRLTVT.

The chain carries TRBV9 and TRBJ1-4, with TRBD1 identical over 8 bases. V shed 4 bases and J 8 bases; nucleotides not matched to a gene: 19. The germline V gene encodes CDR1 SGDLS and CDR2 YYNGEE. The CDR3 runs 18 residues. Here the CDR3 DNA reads TGTGCCAGCAGCCCCTTGACCCCCGGACAGGGCCTAGGCGAAAAACTGTTTTTT. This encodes CASSPLTPGQGLGEKLFF.

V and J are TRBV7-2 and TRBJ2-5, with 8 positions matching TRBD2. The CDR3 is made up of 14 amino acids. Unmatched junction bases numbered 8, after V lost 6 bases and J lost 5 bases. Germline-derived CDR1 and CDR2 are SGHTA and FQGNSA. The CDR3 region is CASRPRGAVETQYF. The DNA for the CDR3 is TGTGCCAGCAGACCGCGGGGGGCGGTGGAGACCCAGTACTTC.

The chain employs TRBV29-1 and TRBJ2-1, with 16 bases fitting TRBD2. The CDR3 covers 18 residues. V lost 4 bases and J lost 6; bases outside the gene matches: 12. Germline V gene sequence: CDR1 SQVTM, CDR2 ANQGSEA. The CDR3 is CSVAQGLAGGPQSNEQFF. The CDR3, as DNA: TGCAGCGTTGCCCAGGGACTAGCGGGGGGGCCGCAGAGCAATGAGCAGTTCTTC.

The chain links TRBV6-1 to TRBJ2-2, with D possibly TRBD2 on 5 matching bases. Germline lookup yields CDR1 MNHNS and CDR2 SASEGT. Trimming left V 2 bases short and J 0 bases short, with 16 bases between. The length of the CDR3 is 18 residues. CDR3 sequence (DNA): TGTGCCAGCAGTGAACTAGCTACGGGATTTCCGAACACCGGGGAGCTGTTTTTT. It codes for CASSELATGFPNTGELFF.